This TCR beta chain was recovered during a study of cytomegalovirus exposure and HLA in healthy donors. This clone was counted a single time. V was cut by 5 bases and J by 0 bases, with 16 bases left in between. The CDR3 runs 16 residues. Germline V gene lookup returns CDR1 LGHNA and CDR2 YNFKEQ. Generated by immunoSEQ multiplex PCR, the TCRdb table keeps only in-frame clones and is missing some. This table holds 120,000 or so clones, 85% to 90% found once. The chain links TRBV4-2 to TRBJ1-1, with TRBD1 as a possible D gene (5 bases). The TCR sequence derives from a woman under 30 in good health and CMV-seronegative. The material sequenced was PBMCs. In nucleotides, the CDR3 is TGTGCCAGCAGCTCCCCCGGACGGGGGATGAACACTGAAGCTTTCTTT. Encoded protein: CASSSPGRGMNTEAFF.